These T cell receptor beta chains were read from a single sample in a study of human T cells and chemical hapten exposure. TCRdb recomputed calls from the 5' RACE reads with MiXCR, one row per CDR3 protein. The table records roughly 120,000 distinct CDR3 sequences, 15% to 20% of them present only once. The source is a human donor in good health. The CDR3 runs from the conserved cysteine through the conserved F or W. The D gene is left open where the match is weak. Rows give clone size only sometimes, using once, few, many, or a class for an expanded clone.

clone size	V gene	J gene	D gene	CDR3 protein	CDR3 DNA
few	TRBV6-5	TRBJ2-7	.	CASSYDWEGNEQYF	TGTGCCAGCAGTTACGATTGGGAAGGCAACGAGCAGTACTTC
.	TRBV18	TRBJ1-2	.	CASSLLPVTDYGYTF	TGTGCCAGCTCCTTACTTCCGGTGACGGATTATGGCTACACCTTC
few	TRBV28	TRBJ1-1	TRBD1	CASSSSPLTGALAEAFF	TGTGCCAGCAGTTCCTCCCCCCTGACAGGGGCTCTCGCTGAAGCTTTCTTT
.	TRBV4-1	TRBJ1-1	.	CASSHKGTQEAFF	TGCGCCAGCAGCCACAAGGGGACCCAAGAAGCTTTCTTT
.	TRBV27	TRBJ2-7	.	CASSLLAAAYEQYF	TGTGCCAGCAGTCTATTAGCGGCAGCCTACGAGCAGTACTTC
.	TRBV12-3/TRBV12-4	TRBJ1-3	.	CASSLTASGNTIYF	TGTGCCAGCAGTTTAACTGCCTCTGGAAACACCATATATTTT
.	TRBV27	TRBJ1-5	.	CASSYQGRDSNQPQHF	TGTGCCAGCAGTTATCAGGGTAGAGATAGCAATCAGCCCCAGCATTTT
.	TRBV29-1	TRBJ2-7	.	CSVGVIRGGRGYEQYF	TGCAGCGTAGGGGTCATCAGGGGTGGTCGGGGCTACGAGCAGTACTTC
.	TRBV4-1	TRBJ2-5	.	CASSQDPSQETQYF	TGCGCCAGCAGCCAAGATCCTTCCCAAGAGACCCAGTACTTC
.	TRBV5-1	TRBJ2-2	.	CASRGRKEPNTGELFF	TGCGCCAGCAGGGGCAGGAAAGAGCCGAACACCGGGGAGCTGTTTTTT
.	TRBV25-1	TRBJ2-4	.	CASSEGSGLGAKNIQYF	TGTGCCAGCAGTGAAGGATCGGGGCTAGGGGCCAAAAACATTCAGTACTTC
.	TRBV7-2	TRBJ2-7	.	CASSFYGAYEQYF	TGTGCCAGCAGCTTCTACGGAGCCTACGAGCAGTACTTC
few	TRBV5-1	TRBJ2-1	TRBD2	CASSSGTSINEQFF	TGCGCCAGCAGCAGCGGGACTAGCATCAATGAGCAGTTCTTC
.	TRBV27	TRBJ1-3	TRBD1	CASSTGTGYAGNTIYF	TGTGCCAGCAGTACCGGGACAGGGTATGCTGGAAACACCATATATTTT
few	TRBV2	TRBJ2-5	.	CASSSKPALEDKETQYF	TGTGCCAGCAGCTCGAAACCCGCGCTAGAGGATAAGGAGACCCAGTACTTC
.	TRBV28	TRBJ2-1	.	CASTPWRQSNEQFF	TGTGCCAGCACCCCCTGGAGACAGTCCAATGAGCAGTTCTTC
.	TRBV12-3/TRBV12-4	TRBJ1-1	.	CASTPGRGTEAFF	TGTGCCAGCACCCCGGGAAGAGGGACTGAAGCTTTCTTT
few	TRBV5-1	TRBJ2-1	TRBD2	CASSLGNLAGGYNEQFF	TGCGCCAGCAGCTTGGGCAATTTAGCGGGAGGGTACAATGAGCAGTTCTTC
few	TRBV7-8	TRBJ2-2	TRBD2	CASSSGGAGAPGELFF	TGTGCCAGCAGCTCTGGTGGGGCGGGAGCCCCCGGGGAGCTGTTTTTT
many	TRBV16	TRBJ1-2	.	CASSQSSNYGYTF	TGTGCCAGCAGCCAATCCAGCAACTATGGCTACACCTTC
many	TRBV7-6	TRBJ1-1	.	CASSLGTELGTEAFF	TGTGCCAGCAGCTTGGGTACAGAGCTAGGCACTGAAGCTTTCTTT
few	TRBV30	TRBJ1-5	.	CAWSGGQGLSNQPQHF	TGTGCCTGGAGCGGCGGTCAGGGCTTAAGCAATCAGCCCCAGCATTTT
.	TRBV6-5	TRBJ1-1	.	CASSSKTPTEAFF	TGTGCCAGCAGTTCCAAGACACCCACTGAAGCTTTCTTT
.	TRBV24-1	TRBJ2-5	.	CATSDSVGTQYF	TGTGCCACCAGTGATTCAGTGGGGACCCAGTACTTC
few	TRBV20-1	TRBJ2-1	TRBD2	CSARDPLAGSYNEQFF	TGCAGTGCTAGAGACCCCTTAGCGGGGTCCTACAATGAGCAGTTCTTC
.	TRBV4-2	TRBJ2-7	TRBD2	CASSQDSRSSGRYEQYF	TGTGCCAGCAGCCAAGACAGTCGGTCTAGCGGGAGGTACGAGCAGTACTTC
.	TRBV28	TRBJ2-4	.	CASSLTDPRNIQYF	TGTGCCAGCAGTTTAACAGATCCCCGGAACATTCAGTACTTC
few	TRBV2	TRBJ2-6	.	CASIGPHSGANVLTF	TGTGCCAGCATAGGACCGCACTCTGGGGCCAACGTCCTGACTTTC
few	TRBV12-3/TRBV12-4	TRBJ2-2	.	CASILTGELFF	TGTGCCAGCATCCTCACCGGGGAGCTGTTTTTT
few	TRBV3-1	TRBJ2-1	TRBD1	CASSQDPRDRVYNEQFF	TGTGCCAGCAGCCAAGATCCTAGGGACAGGGTGTACAATGAGCAGTTCTTC
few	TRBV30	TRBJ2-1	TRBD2	CAWSGSGTRYNEQFF	TGTGCCTGGAGTGGTAGCGGGACCCGCTACAATGAGCAGTTCTTC
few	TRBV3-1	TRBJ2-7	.	CASSQPRALTYEQYF	TGTGCCAGCAGCCAACCCCGGGCCCTGACCTACGAGCAGTACTTC
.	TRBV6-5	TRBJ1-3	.	CASSYKFGRVGGNTIYF	TGTGCCAGCAGTTACAAGTTCGGTCGGGTCGGTGGAAACACCATATATTTT
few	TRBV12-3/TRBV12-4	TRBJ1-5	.	CASSRRVSNQPQHF	TGTGCCAGCAGCCGCCGGGTGAGCAATCAGCCCCAGCATTTT
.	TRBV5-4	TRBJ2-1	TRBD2	CASTSGTSYNEQFF	TGTGCCAGCACTAGCGGGACCTCCTACAATGAGCAGTTCTTC
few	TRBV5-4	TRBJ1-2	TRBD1	CASSSALGQGGDGYTF	TGTGCCAGCAGTTCCGCTTTGGGACAGGGGGGAGATGGCTACACCTTC
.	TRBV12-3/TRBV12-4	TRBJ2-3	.	CASIQQGATTDTQYF	TGTGCCAGCATTCAACAGGGAGCAACCACAGATACGCAGTATTTT
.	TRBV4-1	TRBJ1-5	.	CASRPDTGHSNQPQHF	TGCGCCAGCAGACCGGACACAGGCCATAGCAATCAGCCCCAGCATTTT
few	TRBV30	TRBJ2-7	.	CAWNLGRSSYEQYF	TGTGCCTGGAACCTTGGCAGGAGCTCCTACGAGCAGTACTTC
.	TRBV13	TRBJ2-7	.	CASREYGRVSEQYF	TGTGCCAGCAGAGAATATGGGCGGGTTTCCGAGCAGTACTTC
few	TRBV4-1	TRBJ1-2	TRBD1	CASSQLTRGPGYGYTF	TGCGCCAGCAGCCAACTTACCAGGGGGCCAGGCTATGGCTACACCTTC
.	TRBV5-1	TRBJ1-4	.	CASGTDGFNEKLFF	TGCGCCAGCGGAACGGACGGATTTAATGAAAAACTGTTTTTT
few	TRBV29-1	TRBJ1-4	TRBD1	CSARTGIGGKLFF	TGCAGCGCCCGGACAGGGATCGGGGGAAAACTGTTTTTT
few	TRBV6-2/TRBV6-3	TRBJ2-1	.	CASSYGGGQFF	TGTGCCAGCAGTTACGGGGGGGGCCAGTTCTTC
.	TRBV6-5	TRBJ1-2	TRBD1	CASSNGGTGGGGYTF	TGTGCCAGCAGTAACGGAGGGACAGGGGGCGGGGGCTACACCTTC
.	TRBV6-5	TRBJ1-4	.	CASSRQSNEKLFF	TGTGCCAGCAGCCGACAGTCTAATGAAAAACTGTTTTTT
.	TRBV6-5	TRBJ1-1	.	CASIVGPLNTEAFF	TGTGCCAGCATTGTTGGTCCTTTGAACACTGAAGCTTTCTTT
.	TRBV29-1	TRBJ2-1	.	CSVDNYEQFF	TGCAGCGTTGATAACTATGAGCAGTTCTTC
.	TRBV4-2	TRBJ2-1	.	CASSQVRVTNNEQFF	TGTGCCAGCAGCCAAGTGAGGGTAACCAACAATGAGCAGTTCTTC
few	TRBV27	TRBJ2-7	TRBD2	CASSLGTSGTYEQYF	TGTGCCAGCAGTCTCGGGACTAGCGGGACCTACGAGCAGTACTTC
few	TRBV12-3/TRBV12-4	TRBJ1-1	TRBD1	CASSRDRGPSTEAFF	TGTGCCAGCAGCCGGGACAGGGGGCCGAGCACTGAAGCTTTCTTT
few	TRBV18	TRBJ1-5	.	CASSQQGFIGQPQHF	TGTGCCAGCTCACAGCAGGGGTTCATCGGTCAGCCCCAGCATTTT
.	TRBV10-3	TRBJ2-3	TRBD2	CAIGAGTSGRTDTQYF	TGTGCCATCGGCGCGGGGACTAGCGGGAGAACAGATACGCAGTATTTT
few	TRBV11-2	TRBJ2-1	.	CASSLAGRGYNEQFF	TGTGCCAGCAGCTTAGCGGGCCGAGGTTACAATGAGCAGTTCTTC
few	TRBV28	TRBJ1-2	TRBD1	CASGTGRAWGYTF	TGTGCCAGCGGGACAGGGAGGGCCTGGGGCTACACCTTC